This is a list of T cell receptor beta chains from one sample in a study of shared clonotypes between healthy human individuals. Profiled with immunoSEQ multiplex PCR; TCRdb holds only in-frame clones, not every one. The data hold more than 2,000,000 clones, with around nine tenths observed a single time. Sample: naive CD4+ T cells sorted from blood. These receptors came from a man aged 18 to 29 in good health. Each CDR3 is given with its conserved first and last residue. A D gene is named only where the DNA matches it firmly. Only some rows state a clone size, as once, few, many or a class for expanded clones.

>TRBV5-6|few|.|TRBJ2-5
CASSNSGQETQYF
TGTGCCAGCAGCAATAGCGGACAAGAGACCCAGTACTTC
>TRBV7-7|.|.|TRBJ2-7
CASSQQGIEQYF
TGTGCTAGCAGTCAACAGGGTATCGAGCAGTACTTC
>TRBV2|few|.|TRBJ2-5
CASRANQETQYF
TGTGCCAGCAGAGCAAACCAAGAGACCCAGTACTTC
>TRBV5-4|.|.|TRBJ2-3
CASSQIPDTQYF
TGTGCCAGCAGCCAGATCCCAGATACGCAGTATTTT
>TRBV5-1|.|.|TRBJ2-7
CASSLAGGRGTSYEQYF
TGCGCCAGCAGCTTGGCCGGGGGCAGGGGCACGTCCTACGAGCAGTACTTC
>TRBV18|.|.|TRBJ1-2
CASSRTGGMSGYTF
TGTGCCAGCTCACGCACTGGGGGCATGAGTGGCTACACCTTC
>TRBV7-2|.|.|TRBJ1-1
CASSLSTGGGTEAFF
TGTGCCAGCAGCTTATCGACCGGAGGGGGCACTGAAGCTTTCTTT
>TRBV18|.|.|TRBJ1-4
CASSPGRQGGNEKLFF
TGTGCCAGCTCACCAGGCCGGCAGGGCGGGAATGAAAAACTGTTTTTT
>TRBV9|.|.|TRBJ1-6
CASSVDSPDNSPLHF
TGTGCCAGCAGCGTAGATTCTCCCGATAATTCACCCCTCCACTTT
>TRBV11-1|.|TRBD1|TRBJ2-2
CASSQTGFNTGELFF
TGTGCCAGCAGCCAGACAGGGTTTAACACCGGGGAGCTGTTTTTT
>TRBV10-3|.|TRBD2|TRBJ2-1
CAISEDRGGYNEQFF
TGTGCCATCAGTGAAGACCGGGGGGGTTACAATGAGCAGTTCTTC
>TRBV5-1|.|.|TRBJ2-3
CASSLAPSGLKDTQYF
TGCGCCAGCAGCTTGGCACCCAGCGGGTTAAAAGATACGCAGTATTTT
>TRBV9|.|.|TRBJ2-7
CASSVGGRPPYEQYF
TGTGCCAGCAGCGTAGGAGGGAGGCCCCCCTACGAGCAGTACTTC
>TRBV27|.|TRBD1|TRBJ1-2
CASSSLGAGGSGYTF
TGTGCCAGCAGTTCCTTAGGGGCAGGGGGGAGCGGCTACACCTTC
>TRBV10-3|.|.|TRBJ1-4
CAISESPPGVEKLFF
TGTGCCATCAGTGAGTCGCCCCCAGGGGTCGAAAAACTGTTTTTT
>TRBV9|.|.|TRBJ2-7
CASSASPGYEQYF
TGTGCCAGCAGCGCCTCCCCGGGCTACGAGCAGTACTTC
>TRBV7-9|.|TRBD2|TRBJ2-3
CASSLGSGRTDTQYF
TGTGCCAGCAGCTTAGGGAGCGGGAGGACAGATACGCAGTATTTT
>TRBV6-5|once|TRBD1|TRBJ1-1
CATAPGGVNTEAFF
TGTGCCACCGCGCCAGGGGGCGTGAACACTGAAGCTTTCTTT
>TRBV28|.|TRBD1|TRBJ2-2
CASSTRDRANTGELFF
TGTGCCAGCAGTACCAGAGACAGGGCAAACACCGGGGAGCTGTTTTTT
>TRBV18|.|TRBD2|TRBJ2-1
CASSRTSGKNNEQFF
TGTGCCAGCTCAAGGACTAGCGGGAAAAACAATGAGCAGTTCTTC
>TRBV4-1|.|TRBD1|TRBJ2-1
CASSPMTGVTYNEQFF
TGCGCCAGCAGCCCAATGACAGGGGTGACCTACAATGAGCAGTTCTTC
>TRBV30|once|.|TRBJ1-4
CAWSSGLSGEKLFF
TGTGCCTGGAGTTCCGGACTTAGTGGGGAAAAACTGTTTTTT
>TRBV6-5|.|.|TRBJ2-3
CASSPPGTDTQYF
TGTGCCAGCAGCCCTCCTGGCACAGATACGCAGTATTTT
>TRBV5-1|.|TRBD2|TRBJ2-1
CASSSTSGSYNEQFF
TGCGCCAGCAGCTCGACTAGCGGGAGTTACAATGAGCAGTTCTTC
>TRBV5-4|.|TRBD1|TRBJ1-1
CASSQNTGGLTEAFF
TGTGCCAGCAGCCAAAACACAGGGGGTCTCACTGAAGCTTTCTTT
>TRBV5-1|.|TRBD2|TRBJ2-5
CASSYSGGAKETQYF
TGCGCCAGCAGCTATAGCGGGGGGGCTAAGGAGACCCAGTACTTC
>TRBV10-3|.|.|TRBJ1-1
CAIRNNREVTEAFF
TGTGCCATCAGAAACAACAGGGAAGTCACTGAAGCTTTCTTT
>TRBV5-1|.|TRBD2|TRBJ2-1
CASSPGTSGMVYNEQFF
TGCGCCAGCAGCCCGGGGACTAGCGGGATGGTCTACAATGAGCAGTTCTTC
>TRBV10-3|once|TRBD1|TRBJ2-2
CATGTGLGTGELFF
TGTGCCACCGGGACAGGGCTCGGGACCGGGGAGCTGTTTTTT
>TRBV10-3|.|.|TRBJ2-1
CAISESEGSYNEQFF
TGTGCCATCAGTGAGTCGGAGGGCTCCTACAATGAGCAGTTCTTC
>TRBV10-2|.|.|TRBJ2-5
CASSEALGYQETQYF
TGCGCCAGCAGTGAGGCCCTCGGATACCAAGAGACCCAGTACTTC
>TRBV5-1|.|TRBD1|TRBJ2-2
CASSLEGAFTGELFF
TGCGCCAGCAGCTTGGAGGGGGCCTTCACCGGGGAGCTGTTTTTT
>TRBV5-1|.|.|TRBJ1-3
CASSIQGAASSSGNTIYF
TGCGCCAGCAGCATTCAAGGGGCAGCATCGAGCTCTGGAAACACCATATATTTT
>TRBV2|.|.|TRBJ2-7
CASSEANHSYEQYF
TGTGCCAGCAGTGAAGCGAACCACTCCTACGAGCAGTACTTC
>TRBV18|.|.|TRBJ2-3
CASSPLSTDTQYF
TGTGCCAGCTCACCACTGTCCACAGATACGCAGTATTTT
>TRBV10-3|.|TRBD2|TRBJ2-7
CAISESSGILEQYF
TGTGCCATCAGTGAGTCAAGCGGGATCCTCGAGCAGTACTTC
>TRBV19|.|TRBD2|TRBJ2-1
CASREPGLGSNEQFF
TGTGCCAGTAGGGAACCGGGACTAGGGTCGAATGAGCAGTTCTTC
>TRBV7-6|.|TRBD1|TRBJ2-7
CASSLATGKAYEQYF
TGTGCCAGCAGCTTAGCGACAGGGAAAGCCTACGAGCAGTACTTC
>TRBV5-4|.|.|TRBJ2-7
CASGEREQYF
TGTGCCAGCGGGGAGAGGGAGCAGTACTTC
>TRBV19|.|TRBD2|TRBJ2-3
CASSIGTSGSGTDTQYF
TGTGCCAGTAGTATTGGGACTAGCGGGAGTGGAACAGATACGCAGTATTTT
>TRBV27|.|TRBD1|TRBJ2-7
CASSQPGQAYEQYF
TGTGCCAGCAGCCAACCGGGACAGGCCTACGAGCAGTACTTC
>TRBV7-2|.|TRBD2|TRBJ2-7
CASSLVAGPYEQYF
TGTGCCAGCAGCTTAGTAGCGGGCCCTTACGAGCAGTACTTC
>TRBV11-2|.|.|TRBJ2-4
CASSLGGKPLRNIQYF
TGTGCCAGCAGCTTAGGAGGGAAACCCTTAAGAAACATTCAGTACTTC
>TRBV30|.|.|TRBJ1-6
CAWSTGGADLHF
TGTGCCTGGAGTACAGGTGGTGCGGACCTCCACTTT
>TRBV18|.|TRBD1|TRBJ1-2
CASSPPGTVGSYGYTF
TGTGCCAGCTCACCACCTGGGACAGTCGGGTCCTATGGCTACACCTTC
>TRBV6-5|.|.|TRBJ2-5
CASGRGPLGTQYF
TGTGCCAGCGGTCGAGGACCCCTGGGGACCCAGTACTTC
>TRBV30|.|.|TRBJ2-1
CAWALLDGAYEQFF
TGTGCCTGGGCCCTTCTAGACGGGGCATATGAGCAGTTCTTC
>TRBV5-4|.|.|TRBJ1-3
CASSESGNTIYF
TGTGCCAGCAGCGAGTCTGGAAACACCATATATTTT
>TRBV5-1|.|.|TRBJ2-5
CASSLVGVQETQYF
TGCGCCAGCAGCTTGGTCGGGGTACAAGAGACCCAGTACTTC
>TRBV11-2|.|.|TRBJ1-6
CASSLDGAYPNSPLHF
TGTGCCAGCAGCTTAGATGGGGCCTACCCCAATTCACCCCTCCACTTT
>TRBV7-8|.|.|TRBJ2-7
CASSPRGGPYEQYF
TGTGCCAGCAGCCCCCGGGGAGGTCCCTACGAGCAGTACTTC
>TRBV19|.|.|TRBJ2-5
CATSERGTQYF
TGTGCCACCTCTGAGAGGGGGACCCAGTACTTC
>TRBV9|.|.|TRBJ2-3
CASSVREGVTDTQYF
TGTGCCAGCAGCGTAAGGGAAGGAGTCACAGATACGCAGTATTTT
>TRBV9|.|TRBD2|TRBJ2-3
CASSARLAGGPTTDTQYF
TGTGCCAGCAGCGCCCGACTAGCGGGGGGGCCTACTACAGATACGCAGTATTTT
>TRBV10-2|.|TRBD2|TRBJ2-1
CASIGLAGGSSYNEQFF
TGCGCCAGCATAGGACTAGCGGGGGGCAGCTCCTACAATGAGCAGTTCTTC